This entry concerns a single T cell receptor (beta chain). Sequencing was performed with immunoSEQ multiplex PCR; in TCRdb, only in-frame clones are kept and a portion is missing. Of over 65,000 clones listed, more than 80% were seen once; the top ten hold around 0.49%. These data come from a study of OX40 agonist ivuxolimab in advanced cancers. The CDR3 has 14 amino acids. Germline V lookup: CDR1 KGHSH, CDR2 LQKENI. The germline V and J ends were trimmed by 5 bases and 6 bases, with 11 bases remaining between them. This receptor was identified in an adult with an advanced solid tumor such as melanoma, head and neck, liver or kidney cancer. The rearrangement joins TRBV18 to TRBJ1-6; possibly TRBD1 for D (6 bases). This specimen consisted of CD4+ or CD8+ T cells sorted from blood, obtained in a trial of the OX40 agonist ivuxolimab. Written as DNA, the CDR3 is TGTGCCAGCTCAGCCCGGGACATTAATTCACCCCTCCACTTT. It specifies CASSARDINSPLHF.